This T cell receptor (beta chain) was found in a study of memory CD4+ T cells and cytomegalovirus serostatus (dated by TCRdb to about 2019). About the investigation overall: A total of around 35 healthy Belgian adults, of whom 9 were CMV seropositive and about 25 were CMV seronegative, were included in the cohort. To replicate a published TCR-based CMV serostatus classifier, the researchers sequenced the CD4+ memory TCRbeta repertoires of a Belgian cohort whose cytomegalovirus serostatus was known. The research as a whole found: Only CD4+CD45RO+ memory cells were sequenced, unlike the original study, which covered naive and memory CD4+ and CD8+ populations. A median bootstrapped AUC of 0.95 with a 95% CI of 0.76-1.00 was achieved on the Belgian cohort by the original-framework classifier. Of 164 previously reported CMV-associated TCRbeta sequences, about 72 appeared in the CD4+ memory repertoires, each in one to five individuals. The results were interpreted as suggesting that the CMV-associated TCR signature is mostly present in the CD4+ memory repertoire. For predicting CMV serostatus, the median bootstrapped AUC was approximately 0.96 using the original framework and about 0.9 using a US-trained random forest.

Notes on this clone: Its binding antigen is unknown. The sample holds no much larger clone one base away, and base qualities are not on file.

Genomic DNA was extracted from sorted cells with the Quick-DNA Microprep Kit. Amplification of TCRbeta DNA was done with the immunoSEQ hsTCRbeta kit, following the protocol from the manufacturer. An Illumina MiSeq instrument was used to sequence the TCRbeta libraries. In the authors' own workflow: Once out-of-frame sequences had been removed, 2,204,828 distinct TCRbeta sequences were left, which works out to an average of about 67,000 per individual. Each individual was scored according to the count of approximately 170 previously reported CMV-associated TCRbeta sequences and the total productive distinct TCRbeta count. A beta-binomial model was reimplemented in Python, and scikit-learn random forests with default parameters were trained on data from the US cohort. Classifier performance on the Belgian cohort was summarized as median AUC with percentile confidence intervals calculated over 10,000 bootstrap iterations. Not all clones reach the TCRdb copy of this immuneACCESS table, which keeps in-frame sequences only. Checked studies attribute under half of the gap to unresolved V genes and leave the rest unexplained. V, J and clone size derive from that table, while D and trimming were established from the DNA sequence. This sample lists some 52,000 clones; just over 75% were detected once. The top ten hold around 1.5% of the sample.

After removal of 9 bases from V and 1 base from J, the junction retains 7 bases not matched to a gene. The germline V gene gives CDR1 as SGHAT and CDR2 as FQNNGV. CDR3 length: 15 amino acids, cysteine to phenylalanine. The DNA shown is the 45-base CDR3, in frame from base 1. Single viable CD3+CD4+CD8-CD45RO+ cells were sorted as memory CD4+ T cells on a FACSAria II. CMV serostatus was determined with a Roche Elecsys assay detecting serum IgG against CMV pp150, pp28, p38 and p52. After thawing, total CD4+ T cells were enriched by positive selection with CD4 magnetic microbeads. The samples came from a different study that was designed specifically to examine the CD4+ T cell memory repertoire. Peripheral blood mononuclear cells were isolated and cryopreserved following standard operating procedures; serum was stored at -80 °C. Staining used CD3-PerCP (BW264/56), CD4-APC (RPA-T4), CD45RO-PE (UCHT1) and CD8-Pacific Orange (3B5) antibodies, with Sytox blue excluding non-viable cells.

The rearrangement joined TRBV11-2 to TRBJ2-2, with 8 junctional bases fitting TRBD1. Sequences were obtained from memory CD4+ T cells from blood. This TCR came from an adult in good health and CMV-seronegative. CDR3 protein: CASDKGQGNTGELFF. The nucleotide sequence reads TGTGCCAGTGACAAAGGACAGGGGAACACCGGGGAGCTGTTTTTT.